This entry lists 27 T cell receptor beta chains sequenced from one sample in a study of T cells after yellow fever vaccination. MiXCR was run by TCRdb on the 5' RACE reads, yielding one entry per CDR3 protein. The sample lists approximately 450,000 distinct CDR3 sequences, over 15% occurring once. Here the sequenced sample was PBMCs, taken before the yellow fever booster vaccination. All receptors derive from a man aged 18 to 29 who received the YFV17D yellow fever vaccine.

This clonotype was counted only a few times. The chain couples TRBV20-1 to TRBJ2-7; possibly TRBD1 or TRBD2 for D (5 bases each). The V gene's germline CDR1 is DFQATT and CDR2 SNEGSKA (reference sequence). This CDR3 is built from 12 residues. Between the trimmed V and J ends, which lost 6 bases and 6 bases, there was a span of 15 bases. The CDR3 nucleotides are TGCAGTGCGGTAGAAAAGGGGACCGAGCAGTACTTC. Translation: CSAVEKGTEQYF.

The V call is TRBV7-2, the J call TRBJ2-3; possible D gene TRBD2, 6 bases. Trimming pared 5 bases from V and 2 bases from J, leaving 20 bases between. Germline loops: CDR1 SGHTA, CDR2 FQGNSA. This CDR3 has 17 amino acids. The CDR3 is CASSKSAGPGSTDTQYF. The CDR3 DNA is TGTGCCAGCAGCAAAAGCGCGGGGCCGGGTTCCACAGATACGCAGTATTTT.

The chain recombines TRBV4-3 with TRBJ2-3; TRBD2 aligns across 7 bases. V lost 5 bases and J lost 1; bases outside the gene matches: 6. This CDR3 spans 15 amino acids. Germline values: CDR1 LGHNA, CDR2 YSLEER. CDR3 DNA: TGCGCCAGCAGCTCAGAGCGGGGTCGCACAGATACGCAGTATTTT. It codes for CASSSERGRTDTQYF.

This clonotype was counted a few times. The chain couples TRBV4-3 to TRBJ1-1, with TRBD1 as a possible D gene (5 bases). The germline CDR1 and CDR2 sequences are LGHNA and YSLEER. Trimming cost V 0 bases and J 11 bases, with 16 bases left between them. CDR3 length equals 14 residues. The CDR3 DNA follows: TGCGCCAGCAGCCAAGAGCGGACCTGGGGGGAGGCTTTCTTT. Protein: CASSQERTWGEAFF.

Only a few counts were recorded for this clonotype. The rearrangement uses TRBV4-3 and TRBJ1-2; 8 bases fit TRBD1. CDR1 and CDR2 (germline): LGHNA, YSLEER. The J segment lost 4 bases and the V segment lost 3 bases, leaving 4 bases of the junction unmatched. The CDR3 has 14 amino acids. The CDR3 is CASSHKDRVYGYTF. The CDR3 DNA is TGCGCCAGCAGCCATAAGGACAGGGTCTATGGCTACACCTTC.

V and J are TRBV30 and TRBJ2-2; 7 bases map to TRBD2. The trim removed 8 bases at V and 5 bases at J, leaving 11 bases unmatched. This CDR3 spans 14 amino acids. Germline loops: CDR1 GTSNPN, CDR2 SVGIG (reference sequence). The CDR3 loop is CAGKRGSGTGELFF. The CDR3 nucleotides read TGTGCCGGCAAGCGGGGCTCGGGAACCGGGGAGCTGTTTTTT.

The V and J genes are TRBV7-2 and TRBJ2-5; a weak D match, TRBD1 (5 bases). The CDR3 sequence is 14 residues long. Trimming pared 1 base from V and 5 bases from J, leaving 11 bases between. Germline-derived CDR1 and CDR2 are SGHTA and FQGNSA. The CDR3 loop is CASSLVRVGETQYF. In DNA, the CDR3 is TGTGCCAGCAGCTTAGTCAGGGTGGGCGAGACCCAGTACTTC. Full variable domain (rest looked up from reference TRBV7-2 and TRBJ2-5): GAGVSQSPSNKVTEKGKDVELRCDPISGHTALYWYRQSLGQGLEFLIYFQGNSAPDKSGLPSDRFSAERTGGSVSTLTIQRTQQEDSAVYLCASSLVRVGETQYFGPGTRLLVL.

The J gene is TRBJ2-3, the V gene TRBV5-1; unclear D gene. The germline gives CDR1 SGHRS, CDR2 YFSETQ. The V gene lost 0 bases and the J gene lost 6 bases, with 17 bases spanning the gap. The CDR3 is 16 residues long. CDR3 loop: CASSLETPSGRDTQYF. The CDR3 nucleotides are TGCGCCAGCAGCTTGGAAACCCCCTCCGGCCGGGATACGCAGTATTTT.

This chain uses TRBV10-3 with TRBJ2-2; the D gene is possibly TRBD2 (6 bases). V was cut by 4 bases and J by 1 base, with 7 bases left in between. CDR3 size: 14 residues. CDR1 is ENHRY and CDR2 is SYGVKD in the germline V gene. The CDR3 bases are TGTGCCATCAGTGCAGCGGGGAACACCGGGGAGCTGTTTTTT. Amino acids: CAISAAGNTGELFF.

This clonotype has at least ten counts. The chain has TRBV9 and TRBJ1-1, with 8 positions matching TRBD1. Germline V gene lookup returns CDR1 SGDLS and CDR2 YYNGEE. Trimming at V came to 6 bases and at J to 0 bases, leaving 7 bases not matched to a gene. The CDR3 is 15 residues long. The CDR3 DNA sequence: TGTGCCAGCACACCAAGGGACAGGCTGAACACTGAAGCTTTCTTT. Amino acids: CASTPRDRLNTEAFF. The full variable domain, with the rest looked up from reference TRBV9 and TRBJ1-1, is DSGVTQTPKHLITATGQRVTLRCSPRSGDLSVYWYQQSLDQGLQFLIQYYNGEERAKGNILERFSAQQFPDLHSELNLSSLELGDSALYFCASTPRDRLNTEAFFGQGTRLTVV.

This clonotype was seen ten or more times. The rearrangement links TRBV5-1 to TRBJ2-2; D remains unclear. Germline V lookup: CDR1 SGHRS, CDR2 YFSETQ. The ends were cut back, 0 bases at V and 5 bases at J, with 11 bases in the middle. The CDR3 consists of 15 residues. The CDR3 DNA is TGCGCCAGCAGCTTGGAGTTTTTTTCGACCGGGGAGCTGTTTTTT. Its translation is CASSLEFFSTGELFF.

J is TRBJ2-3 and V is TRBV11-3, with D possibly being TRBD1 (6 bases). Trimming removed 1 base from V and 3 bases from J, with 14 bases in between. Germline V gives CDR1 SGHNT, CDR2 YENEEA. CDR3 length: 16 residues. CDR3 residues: CASSLAHRDGTDTQYF. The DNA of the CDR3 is TGTGCCAGCAGCTTAGCCCACAGGGATGGGACAGATACGCAGTATTTT. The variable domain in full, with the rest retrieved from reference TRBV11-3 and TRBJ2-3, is EAGVVQSPRYKIIEKKQPVAFWCNPISGHNTLYWYLQNLGQGPELLIRYENEEAVDDSQLPKDRFSAERLKGVDSTLKIQPAELGDSAVYLCASSLAHRDGTDTQYFGPGTRLTVL.

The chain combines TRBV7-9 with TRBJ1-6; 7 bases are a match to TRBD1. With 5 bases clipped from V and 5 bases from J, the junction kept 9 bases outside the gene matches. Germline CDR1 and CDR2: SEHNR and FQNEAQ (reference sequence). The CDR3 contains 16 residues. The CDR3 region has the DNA TGTGCCAGCAGCCCAGGACAGGCAAGGAATAATTCACCCCTCCACTTT. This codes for CASSPGQARNNSPLHF.

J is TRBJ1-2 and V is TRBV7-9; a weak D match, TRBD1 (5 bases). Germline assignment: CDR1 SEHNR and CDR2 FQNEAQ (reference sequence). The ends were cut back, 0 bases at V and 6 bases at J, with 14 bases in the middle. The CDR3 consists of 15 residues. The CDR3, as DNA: TGTGCCAGCAGCTTAGCCCCGGGCAGGGAGGATGGCTACACCTTC. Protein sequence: CASSLAPGREDGYTF.

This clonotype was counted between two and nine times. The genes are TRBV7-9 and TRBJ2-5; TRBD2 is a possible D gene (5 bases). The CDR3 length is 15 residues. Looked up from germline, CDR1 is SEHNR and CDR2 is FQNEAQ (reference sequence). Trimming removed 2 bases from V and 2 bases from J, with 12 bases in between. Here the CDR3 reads CASSLWTETQETQYF. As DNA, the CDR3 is TGTGCCAGCAGCTTATGGACTGAAACTCAAGAGACCCAGTACTTC.

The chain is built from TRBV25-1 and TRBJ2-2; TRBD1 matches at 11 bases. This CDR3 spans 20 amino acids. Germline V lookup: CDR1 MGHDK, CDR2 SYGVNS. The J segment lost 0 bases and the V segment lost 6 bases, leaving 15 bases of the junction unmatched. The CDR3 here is CASRPNPGQGAYANTGELFF. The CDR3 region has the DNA TGTGCCAGCAGGCCTAACCCCGGACAGGGGGCTTACGCGAACACCGGGGAGCTGTTTTTT.

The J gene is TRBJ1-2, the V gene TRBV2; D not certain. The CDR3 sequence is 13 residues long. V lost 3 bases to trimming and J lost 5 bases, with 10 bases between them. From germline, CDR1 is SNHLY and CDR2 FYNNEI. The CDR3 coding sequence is TGTGCCAGCAGTGACACAGAGATTTATGGCTACACCTTC. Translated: CASSDTEIYGYTF.

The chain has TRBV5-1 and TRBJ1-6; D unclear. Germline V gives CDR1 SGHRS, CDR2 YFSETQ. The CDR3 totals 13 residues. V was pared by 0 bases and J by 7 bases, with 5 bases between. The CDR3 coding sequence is TGCGCCAGCAGCTTGGGGGTAAATTCACCCCTCCACTTT. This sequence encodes CASSLGVNSPLHF.

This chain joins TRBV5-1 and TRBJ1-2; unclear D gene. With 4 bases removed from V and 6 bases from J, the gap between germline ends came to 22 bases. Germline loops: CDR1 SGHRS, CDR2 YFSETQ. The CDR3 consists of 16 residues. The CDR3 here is CASSATTTIIENGYTF. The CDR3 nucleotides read TGCGCCAGCAGCGCCACGACGACCATTATAGAAAATGGCTACACCTTC.

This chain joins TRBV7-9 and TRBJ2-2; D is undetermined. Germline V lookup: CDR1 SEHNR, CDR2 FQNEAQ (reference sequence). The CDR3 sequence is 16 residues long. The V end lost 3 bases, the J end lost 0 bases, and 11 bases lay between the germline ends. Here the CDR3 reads CASSLIRGPNTGELFF. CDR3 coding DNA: TGTGCCAGCAGCTTGATCCGTGGCCCGAACACCGGGGAGCTGTTTTTT.

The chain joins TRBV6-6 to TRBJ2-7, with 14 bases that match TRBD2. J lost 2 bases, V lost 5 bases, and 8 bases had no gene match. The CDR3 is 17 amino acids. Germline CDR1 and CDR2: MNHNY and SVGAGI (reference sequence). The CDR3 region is CASSALTSGGAPYEQYF. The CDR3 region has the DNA TGTGCCAGCAGTGCCCTGACTAGCGGGGGGGCCCCCTACGAGCAGTACTTC.

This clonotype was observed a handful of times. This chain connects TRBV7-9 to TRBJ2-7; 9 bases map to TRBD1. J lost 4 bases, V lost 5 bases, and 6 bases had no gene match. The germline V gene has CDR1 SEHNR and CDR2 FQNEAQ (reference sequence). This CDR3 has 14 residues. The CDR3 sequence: CASSEDRGVYEQYV. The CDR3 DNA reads TGTGCCAGCAGCGAAGACAGGGGGGTTTACGAGCAGTACGTC.

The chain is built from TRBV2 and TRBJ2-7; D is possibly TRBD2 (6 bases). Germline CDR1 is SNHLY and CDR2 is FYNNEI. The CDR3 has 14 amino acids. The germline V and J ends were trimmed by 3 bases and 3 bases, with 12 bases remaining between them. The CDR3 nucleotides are TGTGCCAGCAGTGACACGGGGGTGGGCTACGAGCAGTACGTC. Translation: CASSDTGVGYEQYV.

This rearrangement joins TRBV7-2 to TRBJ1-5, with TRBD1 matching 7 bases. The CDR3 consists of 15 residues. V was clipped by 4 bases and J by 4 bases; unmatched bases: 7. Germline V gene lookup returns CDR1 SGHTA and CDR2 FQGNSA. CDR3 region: CASSYLSGGNQPQHF. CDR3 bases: TGTGCCAGCAGCTACCTCTCAGGGGGAAATCAGCCCCAGCATTTT.

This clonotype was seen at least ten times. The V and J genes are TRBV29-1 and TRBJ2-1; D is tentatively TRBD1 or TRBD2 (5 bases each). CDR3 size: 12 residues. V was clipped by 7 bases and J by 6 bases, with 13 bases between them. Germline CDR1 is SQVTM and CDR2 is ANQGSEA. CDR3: CSALERGNEQFF. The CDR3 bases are TGCAGCGCCCTCGAGAGGGGCAATGAGCAGTTCTTC.

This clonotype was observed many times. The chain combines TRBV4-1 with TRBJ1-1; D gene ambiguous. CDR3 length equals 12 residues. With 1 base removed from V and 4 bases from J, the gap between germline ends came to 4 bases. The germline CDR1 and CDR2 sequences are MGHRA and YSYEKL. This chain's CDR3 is CASSQVSTEAFF. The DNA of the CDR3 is TGCGCCAGCAGCCAAGTAAGCACTGAAGCTTTCTTT.

In nucleotides, the CDR3 is TGTGCCAGCAGTTACGGGGGGATCGCTGAAGCTTTCTTT. It encodes CASSYGGIAEAFF. The rearrangement uses TRBV6-5 and TRBJ1-1; possible D gene TRBD1, 5 bases. The germline V gene encodes CDR1 MNHEY and CDR2 SVGAGI. The CDR3 totals 13 residues. V lost 2 bases and J lost 6, with 10 bases in between.